This T cell receptor (beta chain) emerged from a study of human T cells and chemical hapten exposure. Time point in this sample: pre-sensitization, week 0. The treatment denotes: therapeutic diphenylcyclopropenone sensitization with weekly scalp DPC. As handled by the study authors: With a range of about 23,224 to 690,600, the median per sample was 95,638 TCRs. Each CDR3 protein gets one entry after TCRdb re-called the RACE reads with MiXCR. The V and J calls reflect TCRdb's pipeline rather than the authors' work. Of roughly 380,000 distinct CDR3 sequences listed, approximately 5% were seen once; the top ten hold around 2.6%. There are many counts of this clonotype. Its antigen is currently unknown. General observations from the study: The donor cohort had alopecia, so its immune response may not match that of healthy people.

This clonotype was sampled from a woman between 50 and 59 years old with alopecia areata. Some clones in this sample may be carry-over from other donors' samples. The material was whole blood, obtained in connection with sensitization to the hapten diphenylcyclopropenone (DPC).

The chain's CDR3 is CSAPGLAPSYNEQFF. DNA of the CDR3: TGCAGCGCTCCGGGACTAGCGCCATCCTACAATGAGCAGTTCTTC. The rearrangement joins TRBV29-1 to TRBJ2-1; 10 bases fit TRBD2. Looked up from germline, CDR1 is SQVTM and CDR2 is ANQGSEA. V lost 7 bases and J lost 1; bases outside the gene matches: 7. The CDR3 extends over 15 amino acids.